One T cell receptor beta chain is described in this entry. Its specificity is unknown. One end of the junction is discordant with germline, which a read error may explain. The sample comes from a study of OX40 agonist ivuxolimab in advanced cancers. Broader study findings: Within 6 weeks, CD4+ and CD8+ blood T cells expanded clonally at 0.1 to 3.0 mg/kg. The study found that CD8+ T cells averaged more expanded clones than CD4+.

TCRdb keeps only in-frame clones here, not all; method: immunoSEQ multiplex PCR. In the table there are about 25,000 clones, around 79% of which are singletons. Germline V gene lookup returns CDR1 SGHRS and CDR2 YFSETQ. The CDR3 is 15 amino acids. The TCR originated in an adult with an advanced solid tumor such as melanoma, head and neck, liver or kidney cancer. The chain couples TRBV5-1 to TRBJ2-7; 9 bases match TRBD1. The material sequenced was CD4+ or CD8+ T cells sorted from blood, taken in a trial of the OX40 agonist ivuxolimab. CDR3 region: CTSSPWGQGGYEQYF. CDR3 bases: TGCACCAGCAGCCCATGGGGACAGGGTGGGTACGAGCAGTACTTC.